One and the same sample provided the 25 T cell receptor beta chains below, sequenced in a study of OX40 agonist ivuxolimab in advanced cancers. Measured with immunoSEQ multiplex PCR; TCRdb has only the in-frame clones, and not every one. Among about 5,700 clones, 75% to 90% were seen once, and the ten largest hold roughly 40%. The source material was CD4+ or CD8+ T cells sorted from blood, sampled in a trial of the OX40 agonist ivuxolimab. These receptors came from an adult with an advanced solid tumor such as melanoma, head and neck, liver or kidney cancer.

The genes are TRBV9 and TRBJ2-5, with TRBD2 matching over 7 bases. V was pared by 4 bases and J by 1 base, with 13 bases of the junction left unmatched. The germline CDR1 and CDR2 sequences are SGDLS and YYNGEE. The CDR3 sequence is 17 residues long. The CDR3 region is CASSPNLAGALQETQYF. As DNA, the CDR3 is TGTGCCAGCAGCCCAAACCTGGCGGGAGCGCTCCAAGAGACCCAGTACTTC.

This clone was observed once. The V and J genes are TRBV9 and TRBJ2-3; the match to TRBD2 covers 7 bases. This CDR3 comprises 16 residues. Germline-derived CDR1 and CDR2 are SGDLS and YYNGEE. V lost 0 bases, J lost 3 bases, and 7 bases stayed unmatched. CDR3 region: CASSVAAGDRTDTQYF. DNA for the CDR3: TGTGCCAGCAGCGTAGCTGCGGGAGACCGGACAGATACGCAGTATTTT.

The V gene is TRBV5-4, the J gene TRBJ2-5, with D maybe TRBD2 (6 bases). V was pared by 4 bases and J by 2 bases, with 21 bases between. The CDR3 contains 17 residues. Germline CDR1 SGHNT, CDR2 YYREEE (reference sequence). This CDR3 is CASSPEKILAAQETQYF. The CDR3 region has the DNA TGTGCCAGCAGCCCGGAAAAAATACTAGCAGCACAAGAGACCCAGTACTTC.

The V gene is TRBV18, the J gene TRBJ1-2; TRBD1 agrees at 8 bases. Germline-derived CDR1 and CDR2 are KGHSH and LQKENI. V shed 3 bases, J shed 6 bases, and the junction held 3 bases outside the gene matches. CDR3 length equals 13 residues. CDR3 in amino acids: CASSPDRENGYTF. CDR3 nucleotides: TGTGCCAGCTCACCGGACAGGGAGAATGGCTACACCTTC.

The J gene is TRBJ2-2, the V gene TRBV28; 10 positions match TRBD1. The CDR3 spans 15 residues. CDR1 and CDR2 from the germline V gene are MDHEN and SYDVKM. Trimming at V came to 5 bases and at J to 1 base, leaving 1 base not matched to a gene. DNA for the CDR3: TGTGCCAGCAGTGACAGGGGGCAGAACACCGGGGAGCTGTTTTTT. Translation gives CASSDRGQNTGELFF.

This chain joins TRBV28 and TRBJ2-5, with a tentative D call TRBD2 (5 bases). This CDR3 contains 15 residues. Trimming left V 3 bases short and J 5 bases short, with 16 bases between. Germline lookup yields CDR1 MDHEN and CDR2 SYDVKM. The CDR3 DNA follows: TGTGCCAGCAGTTTCGGTGGGAGTTGGTCGGAGACCCAGTACTTC. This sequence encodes CASSFGGSWSETQYF.

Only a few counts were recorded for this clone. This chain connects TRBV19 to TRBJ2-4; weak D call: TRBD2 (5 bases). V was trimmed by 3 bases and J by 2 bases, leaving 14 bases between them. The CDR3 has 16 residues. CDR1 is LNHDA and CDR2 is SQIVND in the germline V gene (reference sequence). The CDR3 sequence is CASSMGEEFTKNIQYF. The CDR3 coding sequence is TGTGCCAGTAGTATGGGAGAGGAGTTTACCAAAAACATTCAGTACTTC. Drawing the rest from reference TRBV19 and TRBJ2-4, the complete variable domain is DGGITQSPKYLFRKEGQNVTLSCEQNLNHDAMYWYRQDPGQGLRLIYYSQIVNDFQKGDIAEGYSVSREKKESFPLTVTSAQKNPTAFYLCASSMGEEFTKNIQYFGAGTRLSVL.

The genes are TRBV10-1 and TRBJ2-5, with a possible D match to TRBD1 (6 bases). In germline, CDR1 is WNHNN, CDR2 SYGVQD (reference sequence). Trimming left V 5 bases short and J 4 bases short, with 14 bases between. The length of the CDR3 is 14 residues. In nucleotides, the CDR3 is TGCGCCAGCAGTCCGCGCGTAGGGGGAGAGACCCAGTACTTC. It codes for CASSPRVGGETQYF.

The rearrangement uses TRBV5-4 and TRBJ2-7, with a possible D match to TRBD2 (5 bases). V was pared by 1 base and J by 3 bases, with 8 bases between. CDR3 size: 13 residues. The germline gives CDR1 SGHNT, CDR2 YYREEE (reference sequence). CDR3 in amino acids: CASSLIGNYEQYF. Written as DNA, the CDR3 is TGTGCCAGCAGCTTGATCGGGAACTACGAGCAGTACTTC.

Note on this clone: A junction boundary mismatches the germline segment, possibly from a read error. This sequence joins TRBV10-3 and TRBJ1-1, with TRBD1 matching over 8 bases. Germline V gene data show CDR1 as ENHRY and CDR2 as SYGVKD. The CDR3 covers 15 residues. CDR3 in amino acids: CAISDPGQGFPQTTF. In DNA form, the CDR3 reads TGTGCCATCAGTGACCCAGGACAGGGTTTCCCCCAAACGACATTT.

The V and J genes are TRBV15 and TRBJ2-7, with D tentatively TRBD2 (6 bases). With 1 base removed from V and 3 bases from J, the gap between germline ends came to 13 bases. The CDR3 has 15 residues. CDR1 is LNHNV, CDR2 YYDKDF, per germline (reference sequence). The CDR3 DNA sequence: TGTGCCACCAGCAGAGCGGACTATAATAACTACGAGCAGTACTTC. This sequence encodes CATSRADYNNYEQYF.

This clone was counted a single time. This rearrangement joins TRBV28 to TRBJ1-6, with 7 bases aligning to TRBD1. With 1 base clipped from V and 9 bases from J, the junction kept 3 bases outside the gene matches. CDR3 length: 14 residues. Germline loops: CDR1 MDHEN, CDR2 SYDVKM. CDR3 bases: TGTGCCAGCAGTTTATCCAGGGGGGCTTCACCCCTCCACTTT. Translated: CASSLSRGASPLHF.

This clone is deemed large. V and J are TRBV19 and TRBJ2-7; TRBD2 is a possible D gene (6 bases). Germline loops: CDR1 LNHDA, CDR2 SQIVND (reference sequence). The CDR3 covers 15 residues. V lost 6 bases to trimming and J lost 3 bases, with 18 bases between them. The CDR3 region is CASSFSTLGGYEQYF. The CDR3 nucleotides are TGTGCCAGTAGCTTTTCGACCCTGGGGGGCTACGAGCAGTACTTC.

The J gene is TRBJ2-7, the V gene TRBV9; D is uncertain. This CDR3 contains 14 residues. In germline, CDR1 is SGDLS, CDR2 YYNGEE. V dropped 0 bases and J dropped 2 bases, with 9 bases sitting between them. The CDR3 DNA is TGTGCCAGCAGCGTAGACATGTCAACCTACGAGCAGTACTTC. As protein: CASSVDMSTYEQYF.

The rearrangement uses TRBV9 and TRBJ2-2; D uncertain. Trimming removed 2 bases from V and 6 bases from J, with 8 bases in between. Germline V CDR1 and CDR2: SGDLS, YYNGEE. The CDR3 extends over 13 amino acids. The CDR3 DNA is TGTGCCAGCAGCGTCCCGGTCGCCGGGGAGCTGTTTTTT. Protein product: CASSVPVAGELFF.

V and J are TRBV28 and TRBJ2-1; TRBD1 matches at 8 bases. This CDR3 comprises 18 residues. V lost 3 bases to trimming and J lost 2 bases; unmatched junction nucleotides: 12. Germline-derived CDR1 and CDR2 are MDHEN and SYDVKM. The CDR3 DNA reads TGTGCCAGCAGTTTCCCGGAGACAGGGGACTTTCCCTACAATGAGCAGTTCTTC. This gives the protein CASSFPETGDFPYNEQFF.

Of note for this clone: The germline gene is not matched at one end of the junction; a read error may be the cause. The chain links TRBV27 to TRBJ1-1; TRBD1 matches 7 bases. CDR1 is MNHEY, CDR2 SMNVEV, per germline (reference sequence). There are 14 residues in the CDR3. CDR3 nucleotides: TGTGCCAGCAGGTTATCAGGGGGGAACACTGAAGCTTTCTTT. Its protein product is CASRLSGGNTEAFF.

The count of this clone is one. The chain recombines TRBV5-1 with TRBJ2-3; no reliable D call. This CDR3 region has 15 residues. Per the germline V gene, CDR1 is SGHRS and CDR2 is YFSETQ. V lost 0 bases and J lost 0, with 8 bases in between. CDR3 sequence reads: CASSLDWDSTDTQYF. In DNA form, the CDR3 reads TGCGCCAGCAGCTTGGACTGGGATAGCACAGATACGCAGTATTTT.

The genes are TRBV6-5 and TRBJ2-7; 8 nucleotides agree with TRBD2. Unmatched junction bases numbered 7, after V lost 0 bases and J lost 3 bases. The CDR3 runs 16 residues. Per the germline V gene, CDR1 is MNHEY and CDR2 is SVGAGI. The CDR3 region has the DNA TGTGCCAGCAGTTACTCGATAACTCTAGCGGGCTACGAGCAGTACTTC. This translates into CASSYSITLAGYEQYF.

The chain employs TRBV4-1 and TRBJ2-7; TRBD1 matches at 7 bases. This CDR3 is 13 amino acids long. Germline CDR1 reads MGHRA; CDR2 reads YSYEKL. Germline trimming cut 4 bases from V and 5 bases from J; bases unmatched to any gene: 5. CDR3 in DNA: TGCGCCAGCAGCCTGGGACAGTTCGACGAGCAGTACTTC. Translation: CASSLGQFDEQYF.

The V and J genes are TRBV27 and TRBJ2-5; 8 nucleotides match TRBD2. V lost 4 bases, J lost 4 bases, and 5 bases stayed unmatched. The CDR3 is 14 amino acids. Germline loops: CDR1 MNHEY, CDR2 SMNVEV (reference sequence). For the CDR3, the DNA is TGTGCCAGCAGTTACGGGAGGGCCTTAGAGACCCAGTACTTC. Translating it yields CASSYGRALETQYF.

The DNA for the CDR3 is TGTGCCAGTAGTATATATGGGACCCCGACCGCGAACACCGGGGAGCTGTTTTTT. Its translation is CASSIYGTPTANTGELFF. This chain uses TRBV19 with TRBJ2-2; TRBD1 or TRBD2 may be the D gene (5 bases each). Trimming removed 2 bases at V and 0 bases at J, with 16 bases between. The CDR3 loop spans 18 amino acids. CDR1 and CDR2 from the germline V gene are LNHDA and SQIVND (reference sequence).

CDR3 amino acids: CASSLWRSGSGDTQYF. CDR3 coding DNA: TGTGCCAGCAGCTTGTGGCGTAGCGGGAGCGGGGATACGCAGTATTTT. The gene calls are TRBV5-5 and TRBJ2-3; 9 positions match TRBD2. The CDR3 extends over 16 amino acids. The germline V gene encodes CDR1 SGHKS and CDR2 YYEKEE (reference sequence). V lost 1 base, J lost 6 bases, and 9 bases stayed unmatched.

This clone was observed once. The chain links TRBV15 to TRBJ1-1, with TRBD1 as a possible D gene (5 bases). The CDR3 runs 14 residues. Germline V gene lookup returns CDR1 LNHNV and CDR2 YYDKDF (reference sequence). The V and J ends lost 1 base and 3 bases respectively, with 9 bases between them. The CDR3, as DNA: TGTGCCACCAGCAGAGGTGGGGGAGACACTGAAGCTTTCTTT. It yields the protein CATSRGGGDTEAFF.

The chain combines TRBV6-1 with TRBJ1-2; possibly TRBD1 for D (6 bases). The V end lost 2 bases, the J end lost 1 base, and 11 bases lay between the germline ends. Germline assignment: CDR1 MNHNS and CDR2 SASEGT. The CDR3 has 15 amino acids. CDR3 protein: CASSEQGILNYGYTF. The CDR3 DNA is TGTGCCAGCAGTGAACAGGGGATACTTAACTATGGCTACACCTTC.